These 26 T cell receptor beta chains came from one sample sequenced in a study of cytotoxic CD8 clonotypes in ibrutinib-treated CLL. This table comes from immunoSEQ multiplex PCR, and its TCRdb copy is limited to in-frame clones, with some not included. The table records some 80,000 clones, roughly 80% of them present only once. The source was PBMCs, collected after 12 months of ibrutinib treatment. The receptors were gathered from a human donor with chronic lymphocytic leukemia.

This chain connects TRBV5-6 to TRBJ1-4; TRBD1 might be the D (5 bases). Looked up from germline, CDR1 is SGHDT and CDR2 is YYEEEE. CDR3 length equals 16 residues. The V and J ends lost 4 bases and 4 bases respectively, with 17 bases between them. The CDR3 bases are TGTGCCAGCAGCCTTCCCGGGCAGGGCCTTAATGAAAAACTGTTTTTT. Amino acids: CASSLPGQGLNEKLFF.

The chain recombines TRBV4-3 with TRBJ2-6, with unresolved D. The CDR3 runs to 14 residues. The germline gives CDR1 LGHNA, CDR2 YSLEER. V lost 1 base to trimming and J lost 6 bases, with 7 bases between them. The CDR3 sequence: CASSQGAPANVLTF. CDR3 coding DNA: TGCGCCAGCAGCCAAGGGGCACCGGCCAACGTCCTGACTTTC.

The V and J genes are TRBV7-2 and TRBJ2-2; D gene unclear. From germline, CDR1 is SGHTA and CDR2 FQGNSA. V dropped 7 bases and J dropped 1 base, with 13 bases sitting between them. This CDR3 contains 15 residues. CDR3: CASTLSAQNTGELFF. The CDR3 bases are TGTGCCAGCACCCTCAGCGCCCAGAACACCGGGGAGCTGTTTTTT.

This chain links TRBV11-2 with TRBJ2-2; the match to TRBD2 covers 9 bases. Trimming removed 5 bases from V and 7 bases from J; junction bases left unmatched: 14. The CDR3 runs to 17 residues. Germline V gene lookup returns CDR1 SGHAT and CDR2 FQNNGV. The DNA for the CDR3 is TGTGCCAGCAGCCCCCGAGGGGGCGGGGGGGCGGTCGGGGAGCTGTTTTTT. This encodes CASSPRGGGGAVGELFF.

The rearrangement joins TRBV27 to TRBJ2-7; no firm D call. The V and J ends lost 6 bases and 5 bases respectively, with 17 bases between them. The CDR3 loop spans 14 amino acids. Per germline, CDR1 MNHEY and CDR2 SMNVEV (reference sequence). The CDR3 nucleotides are TGTGCCAGCAGCCGCGCATACCCCCTGGACGAGCAGTACTTC. Amino acids: CASSRAYPLDEQYF.

The chain employs TRBV4-1 and TRBJ2-5, with D unresolved. The closer fit of TRBJ2-7 to the DNA end suggests the J call may be wrong. The germline V gene encodes CDR1 MGHRA and CDR2 YSYEKL. The CDR3 has 15 residues. CDR3 in amino acids: CASSQGSDPSYEQYF. CDR3 DNA: TGCGCCAGCAGCCAAGGGTCCGACCCTTCCTACGAGCAGTACTTC.

This clone has a count of ten or more. The V gene is TRBV5-5, the J gene TRBJ1-5; 8 nucleotides align to TRBD1. V lost 5 bases and J lost 0; bases outside the gene matches: 7. Germline lookup yields CDR1 SGHKS and CDR2 YYEKEE (reference sequence). The CDR3 runs to 16 residues. The CDR3 loop is CASRPGQGYSNQPQHF. DNA of the CDR3: TGTGCCAGCAGACCTGGACAGGGCTATAGCAATCAGCCCCAGCATTTT. Looking up the rest from reference TRBV5-5 and TRBJ1-5 gives the full variable domain: DAGVTQSPTHLIKTRGQQVTLRCSPISGHKSVSWYQQVLGQGPQFIFQYYEKEERGRGNFPDRFSARQFPNYSSELNVNALLLGDSALYLCASRPGQGYSNQPQHFGDGTRLSIL.

The chain carries TRBV10-3 and TRBJ2-5; 7 nucleotides match TRBD2. In germline, CDR1 is ENHRY, CDR2 SYGVKD. CDR3 length: 14 residues. The V gene end was trimmed by 10 bases and the J gene end by 2 bases; junction bases not matched to a gene: 10. CDR3 residues: CATRPSGGQETQYF. The CDR3 nucleotides are TGTGCCACCCGTCCCTCGGGAGGTCAAGAGACCCAGTACTTC.

The chain employs TRBV7-3 and TRBJ2-7; D might be TRBD1 (5 bases). CDR3 length: 14 amino acids. V lost 1 base and J lost 2, with 9 bases in between. Germline V CDR1 and CDR2: SGHTA, FQGTGA. As DNA, the CDR3 is TGTGCCAGCAGCTTAATGGGGCCTCCCTACGAGCAGTACTTC. This translates into CASSLMGPPYEQYF.

The V and J genes are TRBV5-1 and TRBJ1-2; D may be TRBD1 (6 bases). This CDR3 comprises 15 residues. V was cut by 3 bases and J by 5 bases, with 17 bases left in between. In germline, CDR1 is SGHRS, CDR2 YFSETQ. The CDR3 region has the DNA TGCGCCAGCAGCTCCCAAACACAGGGATGGTATGGCTACACCTTC. Amino acid sequence: CASSSQTQGWYGYTF. The variable domain in full, completed from reference TRBV5-1 and TRBJ1-2, reads KAGVTQTPRYLIKTRGQQVTLSCSPISGHRSVSWYQQTPGQGLQFLFEYFSETQRNKGNFPGRFSGRQFSNSRSEMNVSTLELGDSALYLCASSSQTQGWYGYTFGSGTRLTVV.

The chain has TRBV5-1 and TRBJ1-1, with TRBD1 as a possible D gene (6 bases). Germline V CDR1 and CDR2: SGHRS, YFSETQ. V dropped 3 bases and J dropped 4 bases, with 16 bases sitting between them. CDR3 length: 15 amino acids. CDR3 sequence (DNA): TGCGCCAGCAGCTGGGGCAGGGGAGCCGCCACTGAAGCTTTCTTT. Amino acid sequence: CASSWGRGAATEAFF.

The sample holds one count of this clone. The chain combines TRBV7-9 with TRBJ2-1, with 8 bases that match TRBD2. The CDR3 runs 15 residues. Germline CDR1 and CDR2: SEHNR and FQNEAQ (reference sequence). J lost 2 bases, V lost 2 bases, and 2 bases had no gene match. The CDR3 protein is CASSLTSGPYNEQFF. The DNA for the CDR3 is TGTGCCAGCAGCTTAACTAGCGGACCCTACAATGAGCAGTTCTTC.

The chain couples TRBV18 to TRBJ2-7, with 11 bases identical to TRBD1. J lost 0 bases, V lost 3 bases, and 1 base had no gene match. Germline CDR1 reads KGHSH; CDR2 reads LQKENI. The CDR3 loop spans 15 amino acids. The CDR3 spells CASSPGQGVSYEQYF. DNA of the CDR3: TGTGCCAGCTCACCGGGACAGGGGGTCTCCTACGAGCAGTACTTC.

The rearrangement uses TRBV28 and TRBJ1-1; 7 bases are a match to TRBD1. The CDR3 covers 15 residues. J gave up 8 bases and V 4 bases, and 13 bases lay outside the gene matches. From germline, CDR1 is MDHEN and CDR2 SYDVKM. In DNA, the CDR3 is TGTGCCAGCAGTTCGGGTCAAACAGGGGCCCGAGAAGCTTTCTTT. Protein: CASSSGQTGAREAFF. The whole variable domain, remainder taken from reference TRBV28 and TRBJ1-1, is DVKVTQSSRYLVKRTGEKVFLECVQDMDHENMFWYRQDPGLGLRLIYFSYDVKMKEKGDIPEGYSVSREKKERFSLILESASTNQTSMYLCASSSGQTGAREAFFGQGTRLTVV.

V is TRBV5-1 and J is TRBJ2-3; D gene unclear. Germline V gene data show CDR1 as SGHRS and CDR2 as YFSETQ. Trimming left V 7 bases short and J 0 bases short, with 12 bases between. There are 14 residues in the CDR3. Written as DNA, the CDR3 is TGCGCCAGCGCCCCGACCCGAAGCACAGATACGCAGTATTTT. It translates to CASAPTRSTDTQYF.

V and J are TRBV14 and TRBJ2-2; 7 positions match TRBD1. V lost 4 bases and J lost 6; bases outside the gene matches: 8. Germline-derived CDR1 and CDR2 are SGHDN and FVKESK. The CDR3 extends over 15 amino acids. CDR3 loop: CASSRVNRGPGELFF. The CDR3 region has the DNA TGTGCCAGCAGCCGCGTTAACAGGGGCCCCGGGGAGCTGTTTTTT.

The rearrangement uses TRBV5-1 and TRBJ2-4; possibly TRBD1 for D (5 bases). Per germline, CDR1 SGHRS and CDR2 YFSETQ. The CDR3 runs 13 residues. Between the trimmed V and J ends, which lost 0 bases and 6 bases, there was a span of 7 bases. The CDR3 loop reads CASSLGQGNIQYF. CDR3 coding DNA: TGCGCCAGCAGCTTGGGTCAGGGAAACATTCAGTACTTC.

This chain links TRBV4-3 with TRBJ2-6; D unclear. CDR1 is LGHNA and CDR2 is YSLEER in the germline V gene. Trimming removed 2 bases from V and 2 bases from J, with 4 bases in between. The CDR3 sequence is 14 residues long. The CDR3 nucleotides are TGCGCCAGCAGCCAAAGTACTGGGGCCAACGTCCTGACTTTC. Encoded protein: CASSQSTGANVLTF.

V is TRBV7-2 and J is TRBJ2-7; no reliable D call. V was trimmed by 1 base and J by 9 bases, leaving 10 bases between them. The CDR3 has 12 amino acids. CDR1 SGHTA and CDR2 FQGNSA come from the germline V gene. DNA of the CDR3: TGTGCCAGCAGCTTAGGGTTGGCAAGGCAGTACTTC. This encodes CASSLGLARQYF.

The chain is built from TRBV19 and TRBJ2-1; the match to TRBD2 covers 9 bases. The length of the CDR3 is 15 residues. Germline V CDR1 and CDR2: LNHDA, SQIVND (reference sequence). J lost 5 bases, V lost 3 bases, and 5 bases had no gene match. DNA for the CDR3: TGTGCCAGTAGTATCCAAGCGGGAGGTGACAATGAGCAGTTCTTC. Its protein is CASSIQAGGDNEQFF.

This clone was counted only a few times. The CDR3 sequence: CASSVGGTNEQFF. In DNA form, the CDR3 reads TGTGCCAGCAGCGTAGGGGGGACTAATGAGCAGTTCTTC. The chain recombines TRBV9 with TRBJ2-1; perhaps TRBD2 as D (6 bases). The CDR3 spans 13 residues. Germline V gives CDR1 SGDLS, CDR2 YYNGEE. The V end lost 0 bases, the J end lost 7 bases, and 8 bases lay between the germline ends.

The chain is built from TRBV7-2 and TRBJ2-7; D is unclear. V shed 5 bases and J shed 5 bases, with 19 bases lying between them. The CDR3 is 15 residues long. CDR1 and CDR2 (germline): SGHTA, FQGNSA. The CDR3 DNA reads TGTGCCAGCAGCCCGGGCCCGGTCCCTCCCAACGAGCAGTACTTC. It encodes CASSPGPVPPNEQYF.

The chain is built from TRBV14 and TRBJ2-1; 11 nucleotides agree with TRBD2. This CDR3 is built from 14 residues. With 4 bases clipped from V and 10 bases from J, the junction kept 6 bases outside the gene matches. The germline V gene has CDR1 SGHDN and CDR2 FVKESK. This CDR3 reads CASSPSGGPGEQFF. DNA for the CDR3: TGTGCCAGCAGCCCTAGCGGGGGGCCGGGGGAGCAGTTCTTC. The full variable domain, completed using reference TRBV14 and TRBJ2-1, is EAGVTQFPSHSVIEKGQTVTLRCDPISGHDNLYWYRRVMGKEIKFLLHFVKESKQDESGMPNNRFLAERTGGTYSTLKVQPAELEDSGVYFCASSPSGGPGEQFFGPGTRLTVL.

This clone was observed a few times. The V and J genes are TRBV27 and TRBJ2-5; a weak D match, TRBD1 (6 bases). Germline V gene sequence: CDR1 MNHEY, CDR2 SMNVEV (reference sequence). Trimming removed 5 bases at V and 5 bases at J, with 21 bases between. The length of the CDR3 is 16 residues. CDR3 loop: CASSPTPQGFGETQYF. For the CDR3, the DNA is TGTGCCAGCAGTCCGACCCCACAGGGTTTCGGGGAGACCCAGTACTTC.

Here the CDR3 reads CSATTGYEQYF. The CDR3 bases are TGCAGTGCCACGACAGGGTACGAGCAGTACTTC. V is TRBV20-1 and J is TRBJ2-7; 7 positions agree with TRBD1. CDR1 is DFQATT, CDR2 SNEGSKA, per germline (reference sequence). V shed 6 bases, J shed 4 bases, and the junction held 3 bases outside the gene matches. This CDR3 has 11 residues.

The rearrangement joins TRBV5-3 to TRBJ2-7; 7 bases agree with TRBD1. TRBV5-3 is an ORF; its function is uncertain. This CDR3 comprises 16 residues. V shed 2 bases and J 4 bases; nucleotides not matched to a gene: 12. CDR3 sequence (DNA): TGTGCCAGAAGCTTTAGGGGGCCCGGAATATTTTACGAGCAGTACTTC. Its translation: CARSFRGPGIFYEQYF.